This TCR beta chain originates from a study of technical replicates of blood from a handful of donors. Germline CDR1 LNHDA, CDR2 SQIVND (reference sequence). The CDR3 spans 13 residues. V lost 6 bases and J lost 8; bases outside the gene matches: 8. Repertoires were generated with immunoSEQ multiplex PCR, while TCRdb's copy carries only in-frame clones and drops some. The sample consists of under 90,000 clones, less than 95% of them appearing once. The TCR comes from a human donor in good health. The specimen was T cells isolated from PBMCs. The V and J genes are TRBV19 and TRBJ1-2; 8 bases line up with TRBD1. The CDR3, as DNA: TGTGCCAGTAGGATCCAGGGGGCGCAGGGCTACACCTTC. Protein product: CASRIQGAQGYTF.